These 13 T cell receptor beta chains were sequenced from one sample in a study of shared clonotypes between healthy human individuals. Repertoires were generated with immunoSEQ multiplex PCR, while TCRdb's copy carries only in-frame clones and drops some. The data show some 980,000 clones, around three quarters seen once. Source material: memory CD4+ T cells sorted from blood. Noted subset: CD45RA-negative fraction. Receptors originate from a young man in good health.

The V call is TRBV5-6, the J call TRBJ2-7; unclear D gene. The length of the CDR3 is 13 residues. V lost 0 bases and J lost 7, with 11 bases in between. CDR1 and CDR2 (germline): SGHDT, YYEEEE. In DNA form, the CDR3 reads TGTGCCAGCAGCTTGGTTGGTGTGGGAGAGCAGTACTTC. This codes for CASSLVGVGEQYF.

In this sample, this clone turned up once. The CDR3, as DNA: TGTGCCAGTAGGTCCGGGGGGAACCTGAATGAGCAGTTCTTC. Encoded protein: CASRSGGNLNEQFF. The gene calls are TRBV19 and TRBJ2-1; 7 bases align to TRBD2. The V gene's germline CDR1 is LNHDA and CDR2 SQIVND (reference sequence). This CDR3 is built from 14 residues. J lost 7 bases, V lost 6 bases, and 9 bases had no gene match.

The V and J genes are TRBV6-5 and TRBJ2-7; D remains unclear. The CDR3 sequence is 14 residues long. The germline V gene has CDR1 MNHEY and CDR2 SVGAGI. V shed 4 bases and J shed 1 base, with 11 bases lying between them. This CDR3 is CASSSPSRSYEQYF. The DNA for the CDR3 is TGTGCCAGCAGTTCCCCCTCGAGATCCTACGAGCAGTACTTC.

This clone was seen once. Other DNA variants within this sample encode the same CDR3. The V call is TRBV6-5, the J call TRBJ1-5; D is uncertain. The germline gives CDR1 MNHEY, CDR2 SVGAGI. This CDR3 spans 14 amino acids. V was trimmed by 2 bases and J by 4 bases, leaving 9 bases between them. This CDR3 reads CASSYREGNQPQHF. As DNA, the CDR3 is TGTGCCAGCAGTTACAGGGAAGGTAATCAGCCCCAGCATTTT.

This clone was counted a few times. V usage is TRBV12-5 and J usage is TRBJ2-7; TRBD1 is a possible D gene (5 bases). Germline V gene sequence: CDR1 LGHNT, CDR2 FRNRAP. Trimming took off 6 bases at V and 4 bases at J, with 13 bases between the two ends. The CDR3 is 13 amino acids. CDR3 sequence (DNA): TGTGCTAGTGGGAGACAGAGCCGTTACGAGCAGTACTTC. This codes for CASGRQSRYEQYF.

There are many counts of this clone. The V gene is TRBV11-2, the J gene TRBJ1-3; no firm D call. Germline CDR1 is SGHAT and CDR2 is FQNNGV. The V end lost 5 bases, the J end lost 1 base, and 12 bases lay between the germline ends. The length of the CDR3 is 15 residues. CDR3 in DNA: TGTGCCAGCAGCAAACTTGCAGTTTCTGGAAACACCATATATTTT. Protein product: CASSKLAVSGNTIYF.

The rearrangement joins TRBV4-3 to TRBJ2-7; no clear D gene. The V end lost 4 bases, the J end lost 0 bases, and 10 bases lay between the germline ends. Germline-derived CDR1 and CDR2 are LGHNA and YSLEER. The length of the CDR3 is 14 residues. The CDR3 DNA follows: TGCGCCAGCAGCCCCCGGCTGGCCTCCTACGAGCAGTACTTC. As protein: CASSPRLASYEQYF.

This chain links TRBV7-2 with TRBJ2-7, with 13 bases aligning to TRBD2. Germline trimming cut 1 base from V and 7 bases from J; bases unmatched to any gene: 7. This CDR3 comprises 16 residues. Germline-derived CDR1 and CDR2 are SGHTA and FQGNSA. The CDR3 nucleotides read TGTGCCAGCAGCTTAGACGGACTAGCGGGAGTCGGGGAGCAGTACTTC. Translation: CASSLDGLAGVGEQYF.

This rearrangement joins TRBV30 to TRBJ2-5; D is ambiguous. V lost 2 bases to trimming and J lost 3 bases, with 7 bases between them. Germline values: CDR1 GTSNPN, CDR2 SVGIG (reference sequence). The CDR3 totals 12 residues. The CDR3 nucleotides are TGTGCCTGGAGTCGGCAGGAAGAGACCCAGTACTTC. Encoded protein: CAWSRQEETQYF.

This clone has a handful of counts. The CDR3 is CASSESGPTMPQHF. CDR3 bases: TGTGCCAGCAGTGAATCGGGACCGACAATGCCCCAGCATTTT. The V call is TRBV28, the J call TRBJ1-5, with D possibly being TRBD1 (5 bases). Trimming pared 5 bases from V and 9 bases from J, leaving 17 bases between. This CDR3 is built from 14 residues. The germline V gene has CDR1 MDHEN and CDR2 SYDVKM.

The gene calls are TRBV28 and TRBJ2-7, with D unclear. The length of the CDR3 is 11 residues. Looked up from germline, CDR1 is MDHEN and CDR2 is SYDVKM. The germline V and J ends were trimmed by 6 bases and 3 bases, with 6 bases remaining between them. The DNA of the CDR3 is TGTGCCAGCAGCTCACTCTACGAGCAGTACTTC. It codes for CASSSLYEQYF.

V gene TRBV7-8 combines with J gene TRBJ2-7, with D unclear. The CDR3 sequence is 12 residues long. Trimming removed 5 bases from V and 6 bases from J, with 11 bases in between. Germline CDR1 is SGHVS and CDR2 is FQNEAQ. CDR3 in amino acids: CASSPVLGEQYF. CDR3 in DNA: TGTGCCAGCAGCCCCGTTTTGGGCGAGCAGTACTTC.

Turning to this clone: Germline is not matched at one junction end, which may reflect a read error. The CDR3 reads CASRSGLAGGRGSIF. The CDR3 DNA reads TGCGCCAGCAGATCGGGACTAGCGGGGGGCCGAGGTTCTATCTTC. This chain joins TRBV10-2 and TRBJ2-7; 15 bases fit TRBD2. Per germline, CDR1 WSHSY and CDR2 SAAADI. CDR3 size: 15 residues.